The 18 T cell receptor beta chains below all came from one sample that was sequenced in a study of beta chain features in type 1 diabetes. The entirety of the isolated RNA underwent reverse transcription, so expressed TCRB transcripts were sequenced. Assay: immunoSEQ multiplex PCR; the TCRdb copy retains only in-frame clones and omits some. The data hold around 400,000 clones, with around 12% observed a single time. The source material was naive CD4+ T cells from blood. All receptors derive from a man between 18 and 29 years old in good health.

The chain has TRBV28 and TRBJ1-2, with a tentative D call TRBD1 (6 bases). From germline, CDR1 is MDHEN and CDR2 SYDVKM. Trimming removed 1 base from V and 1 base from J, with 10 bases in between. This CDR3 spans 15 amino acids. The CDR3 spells CASSLFTGNNYGYTF. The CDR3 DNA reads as TGTGCCAGCAGTTTATTTACAGGGAATAACTATGGCTACACCTTC.

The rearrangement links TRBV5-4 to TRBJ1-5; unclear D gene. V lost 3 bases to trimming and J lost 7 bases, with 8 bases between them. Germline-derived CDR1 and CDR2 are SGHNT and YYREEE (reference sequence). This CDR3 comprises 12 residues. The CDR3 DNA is TGTGCCAGCAGCTCGCCGGGACAGCCCCAGCATTTT. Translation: CASSSPGQPQHF.

The CDR3 protein is CASSFQTGGLETQYF. The CDR3 bases are TGTGCCAGCAGTTTCCAGACAGGGGGCTTGGAGACCCAGTACTTC. The chain combines TRBV28 with TRBJ2-5; 10 positions agree with TRBD1. The CDR3 covers 15 residues. Germline V gives CDR1 MDHEN, CDR2 SYDVKM. The junction had 6 bases not matched to a gene; V was cut back by 3 bases and J by 5 bases.

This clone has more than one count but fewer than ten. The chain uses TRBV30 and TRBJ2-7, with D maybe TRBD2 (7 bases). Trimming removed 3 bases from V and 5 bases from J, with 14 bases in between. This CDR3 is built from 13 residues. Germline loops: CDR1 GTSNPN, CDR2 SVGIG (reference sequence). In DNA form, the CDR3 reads TGTGCCTGGAGACGGGGGGCCTTAAACGAGCAGTACTTC. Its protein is CAWRRGALNEQYF.

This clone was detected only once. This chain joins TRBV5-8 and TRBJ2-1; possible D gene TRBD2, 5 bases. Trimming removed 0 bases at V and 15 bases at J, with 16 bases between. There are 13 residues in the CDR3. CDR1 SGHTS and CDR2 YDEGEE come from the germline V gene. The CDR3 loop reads CASSLERLGVRFF. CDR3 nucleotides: TGTGCCAGCAGCTTGGAGAGGTTGGGAGTCCGGTTCTTC.

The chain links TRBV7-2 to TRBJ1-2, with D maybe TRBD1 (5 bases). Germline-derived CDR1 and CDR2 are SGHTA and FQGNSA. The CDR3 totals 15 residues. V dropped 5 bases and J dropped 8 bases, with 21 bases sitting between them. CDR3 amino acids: CASSLWEGERGGYTF. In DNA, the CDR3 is TGTGCCAGCAGCCTTTGGGAAGGAGAAAGGGGAGGCTACACCTTC.

The CDR3 here is CASRRDSRHGYTF. Written as DNA, the CDR3 is TGTGCCAGCAGACGGGACAGCAGACATGGCTACACCTTC. This chain joins TRBV6-6 and TRBJ1-2; 7 bases fit TRBD1. Germline trimming cut 6 bases from V and 6 bases from J; bases unmatched to any gene: 7. Germline loops: CDR1 MNHNY, CDR2 SVGAGI (reference sequence). There are 13 residues in the CDR3.

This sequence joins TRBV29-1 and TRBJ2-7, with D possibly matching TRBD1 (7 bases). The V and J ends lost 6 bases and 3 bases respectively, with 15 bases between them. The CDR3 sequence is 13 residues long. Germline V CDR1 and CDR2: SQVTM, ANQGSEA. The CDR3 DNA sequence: TGCAGCGTAACGGGGGCAGGGGGCTACGAGCAGTACTTC. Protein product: CSVTGAGGYEQYF.

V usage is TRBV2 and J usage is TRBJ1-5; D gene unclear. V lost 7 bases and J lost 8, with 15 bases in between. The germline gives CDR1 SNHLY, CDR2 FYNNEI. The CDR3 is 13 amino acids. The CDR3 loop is CASNQELWKPQHF. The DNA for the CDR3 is TGTGCCAGCAATCAGGAATTATGGAAGCCCCAGCATTTT.

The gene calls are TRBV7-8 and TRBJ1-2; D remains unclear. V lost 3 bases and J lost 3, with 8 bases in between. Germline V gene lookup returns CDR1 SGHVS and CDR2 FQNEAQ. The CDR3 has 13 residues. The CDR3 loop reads CASSLNSHYGYTF. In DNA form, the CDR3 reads TGTGCCAGCAGCTTGAACAGCCACTATGGCTACACCTTC.

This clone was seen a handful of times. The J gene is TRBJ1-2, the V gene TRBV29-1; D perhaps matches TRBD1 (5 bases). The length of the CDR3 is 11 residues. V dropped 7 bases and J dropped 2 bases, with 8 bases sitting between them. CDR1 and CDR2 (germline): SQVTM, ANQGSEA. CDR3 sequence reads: CSARENYGYTF. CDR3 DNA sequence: TGCAGCGCCAGGGAAAACTATGGCTACACCTTC.

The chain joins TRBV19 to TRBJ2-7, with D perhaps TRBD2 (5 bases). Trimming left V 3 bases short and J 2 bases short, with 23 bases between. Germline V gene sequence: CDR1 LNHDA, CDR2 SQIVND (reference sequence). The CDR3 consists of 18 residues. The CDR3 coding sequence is TGTGCCAGTAGTATCCAGGACTCTCTACCAAGTCGACCCTACGAGCAGTACTTC. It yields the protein CASSIQDSLPSRPYEQYF.

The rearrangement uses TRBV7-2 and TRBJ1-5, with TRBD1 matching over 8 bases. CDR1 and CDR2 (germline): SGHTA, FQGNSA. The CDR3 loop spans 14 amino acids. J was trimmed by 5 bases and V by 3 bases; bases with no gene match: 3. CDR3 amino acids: CASSFGQGDQPQHF. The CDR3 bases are TGTGCCAGCAGCTTTGGACAGGGAGATCAGCCCCAGCATTTT.

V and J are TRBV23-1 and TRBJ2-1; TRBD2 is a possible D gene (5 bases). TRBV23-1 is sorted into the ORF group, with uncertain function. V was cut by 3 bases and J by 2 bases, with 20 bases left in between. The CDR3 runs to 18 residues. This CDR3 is CASSHHPFGVLTYNEQFF. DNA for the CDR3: TGCGCCAGCAGTCATCATCCCTTCGGGGTCTTGACCTACAATGAGCAGTTCTTC.

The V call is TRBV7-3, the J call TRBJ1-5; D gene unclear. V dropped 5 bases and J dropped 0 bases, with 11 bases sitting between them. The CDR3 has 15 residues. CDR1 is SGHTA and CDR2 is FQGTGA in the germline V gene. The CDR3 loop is CASSQDGLSNQPQHF. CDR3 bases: TGTGCCAGCAGCCAAGACGGACTTAGCAATCAGCCCCAGCATTTT.

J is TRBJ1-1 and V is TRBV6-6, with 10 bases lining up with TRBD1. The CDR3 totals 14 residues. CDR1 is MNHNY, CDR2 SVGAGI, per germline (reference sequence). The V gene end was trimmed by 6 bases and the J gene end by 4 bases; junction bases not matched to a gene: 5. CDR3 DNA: TGTGCCAGCAGGATGACAGGGGGCTTCACTGAAGCTTTCTTT. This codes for CASRMTGGFTEAFF.

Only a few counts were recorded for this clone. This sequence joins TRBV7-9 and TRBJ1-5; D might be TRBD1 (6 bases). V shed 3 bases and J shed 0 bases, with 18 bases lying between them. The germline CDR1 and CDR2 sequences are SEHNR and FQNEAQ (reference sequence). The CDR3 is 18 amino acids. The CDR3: CASSLTSGDLHSNQPQHF. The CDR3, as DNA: TGTGCCAGCAGCTTGACCTCAGGGGACCTACATAGCAATCAGCCCCAGCATTTT.

For the CDR3, the DNA is TGTGCCAGCAGCTTGGATCTGGATCTAGGATCACCCCTCCACTTT. This sequence encodes CASSLDLDLGSPLHF. The chain carries TRBV5-4 and TRBJ1-6; D unresolved. V gave up 0 bases and J gave up 10 bases, with 14 bases separating them. Germline V lookup: CDR1 SGHNT, CDR2 YYREEE (reference sequence). This CDR3 is 15 amino acids long.